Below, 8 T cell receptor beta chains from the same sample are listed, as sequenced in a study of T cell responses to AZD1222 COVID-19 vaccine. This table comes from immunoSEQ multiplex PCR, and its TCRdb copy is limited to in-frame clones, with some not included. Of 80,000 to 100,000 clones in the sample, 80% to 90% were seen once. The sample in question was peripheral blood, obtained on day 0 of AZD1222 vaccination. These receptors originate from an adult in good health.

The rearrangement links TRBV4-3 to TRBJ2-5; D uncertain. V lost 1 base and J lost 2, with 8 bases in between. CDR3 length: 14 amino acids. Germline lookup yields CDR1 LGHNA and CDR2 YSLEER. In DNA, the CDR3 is TGCGCCAGCAGCCAAGTTTACACGCAAGAGACCCAGTACTTC. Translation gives CASSQVYTQETQYF.

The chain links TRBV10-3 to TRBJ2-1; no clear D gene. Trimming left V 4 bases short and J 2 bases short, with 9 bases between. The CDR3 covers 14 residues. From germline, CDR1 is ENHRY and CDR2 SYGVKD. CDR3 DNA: TGTGCCATCAGTGGGAGCCAGGCCTACAATGAGCAGTTCTTC. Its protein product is CAISGSQAYNEQFF.

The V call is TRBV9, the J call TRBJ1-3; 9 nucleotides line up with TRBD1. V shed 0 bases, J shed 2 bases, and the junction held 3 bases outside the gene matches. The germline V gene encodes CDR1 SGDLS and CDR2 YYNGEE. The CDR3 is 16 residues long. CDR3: CASSVVGTGTGNTIYF. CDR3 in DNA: TGTGCCAGCAGCGTAGTCGGGACAGGGACTGGAAACACCATATATTTT.

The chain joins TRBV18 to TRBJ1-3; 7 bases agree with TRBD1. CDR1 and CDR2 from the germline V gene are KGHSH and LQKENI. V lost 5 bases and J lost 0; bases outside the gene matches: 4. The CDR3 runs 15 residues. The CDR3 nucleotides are TGTGCCAGCTCATCGGACAGGACCTCTGGAAACACCATATATTTT. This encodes CASSSDRTSGNTIYF.

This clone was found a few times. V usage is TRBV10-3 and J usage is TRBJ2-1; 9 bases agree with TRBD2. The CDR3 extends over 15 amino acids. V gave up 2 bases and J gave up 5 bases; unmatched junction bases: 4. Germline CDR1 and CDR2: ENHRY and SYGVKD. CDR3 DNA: TGTGCCATCAGTGAGCGGCTAGCGGGAAACAATGAGCAGTTCTTC. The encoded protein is CAISERLAGNNEQFF.

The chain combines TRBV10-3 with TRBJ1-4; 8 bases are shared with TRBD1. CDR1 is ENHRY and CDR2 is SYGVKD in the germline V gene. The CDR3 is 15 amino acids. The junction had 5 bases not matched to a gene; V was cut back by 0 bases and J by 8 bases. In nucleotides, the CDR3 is TGTGCCATCAGTGAGTCCAGACAGGGGAACGAAAAACTGTTTTTT. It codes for CAISESRQGNEKLFF.

As DNA, the CDR3 is TGTGCCAGCAGTGATTCATCACTTCATATAGGACAGACTGAAGCTTTCTTT. Its translation is CASSDSSLHIGQTEAFF. The V and J genes are TRBV25-1 and TRBJ1-1; maybe TRBD1 (6 bases). V dropped 3 bases and J dropped 5 bases, with 22 bases sitting between them. The germline CDR1 and CDR2 sequences are MGHDK and SYGVNS. The CDR3 spans 17 residues. The entire variable domain, with the rest obtained from reference TRBV25-1 and TRBJ1-1, is as follows: EADIYQTPRYLVIGTGKKITLECSQTMGHDKMYWYQQDPGMELHLIHYSYGVNSTEKGDLSSESTVSRIRTEHFPLTLESARPSHTSQYLCASSDSSLHIGQTEAFFGQGTRLTVV.

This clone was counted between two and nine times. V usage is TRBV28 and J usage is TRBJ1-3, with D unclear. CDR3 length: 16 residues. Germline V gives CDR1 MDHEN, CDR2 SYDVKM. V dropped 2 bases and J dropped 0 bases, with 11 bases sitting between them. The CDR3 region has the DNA TGTGCCAGCAGTTTAGCTCCGGGTGGCTCTGGAAACACCATATATTTT. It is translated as CASSLAPGGSGNTIYF.